A single sample is the source of the 6 T cell receptor beta chains below, sequenced in a study of T-cell memory formation after mild COVID-19. TCRdb reprocessed the 5' RACE reads via MiXCR and lists one record per CDR3 protein. The sample lists about 390,000 distinct CDR3 sequences; 16% were seen once. The sample was PBMCs or a T cell subset sorted from them (not recorded which). Receptors originate from a man aged 18 to 30 who had mild COVID-19 (a few samples of this study predate the infection). Cell type and time point are not known.

The count of this clonotype is one. The chain carries TRBV6-2 or TRBV6-3 and TRBJ1-5; TRBD1 agrees at 7 bases. CDR1 is MNHEY, CDR2 SVGEGT, per germline. The CDR3 has 14 amino acids. The V gene end was trimmed by 6 bases and the J gene end by 6 bases; junction bases not matched to a gene: 8. CDR3 residues: CASSSGGGSQPQHF. The DNA of the CDR3 is TGTGCCAGCAGCTCAGGGGGAGGAAGTCAGCCCCAGCATTTT.

J is TRBJ2-3 and V is TRBV6-5; TRBD2 aligns across 9 bases. V lost 4 bases and J lost 2; bases outside the gene matches: 7. CDR3 length equals 16 residues. The germline V gene encodes CDR1 MNHEY and CDR2 SVGAGI. The CDR3 bases are TGTGCCAGCAGTTCCACTCCTAGCGGGGTCACAGATACGCAGTATTTT. This codes for CASSSTPSGVTDTQYF.

There are a few counts of this clonotype. The V gene is TRBV7-9, the J gene TRBJ1-4; D may be TRBD1 (6 bases). The V gene's germline CDR1 is SEHNR and CDR2 FQNEAQ (reference sequence). The CDR3 loop spans 15 amino acids. Trimming stripped 4 bases from V and 3 bases from J, with 12 bases between. The CDR3 loop reads CASSSRGSPNEKLFF. The CDR3 DNA reads as TGTGCCAGCAGCTCCAGGGGTTCACCTAATGAAAAACTGTTTTTT. The variable domain in full, completed from reference TRBV7-9 and TRBJ1-4, reads DTGVSQNPRHKITKRGQNVTFRCDPISEHNRLYWYRQTLGQGPEFLTYFQNEAQLEKSRLLSDRFSAERPKGSFSTLEIQRTEQGDSAMYLCASSSRGSPNEKLFFGSGTQLSVL.

This clonotype was seen only a few times. V is TRBV11-3 and J is TRBJ1-5, with a weak D call TRBD1 (6 bases). Germline V gene data show CDR1 as SGHNT and CDR2 as YENEEA. The V and J ends lost 5 bases and 7 bases respectively, with 15 bases between them. This CDR3 contains 14 residues. CDR3: CASSSVTGTQPQHF. CDR3 nucleotide sequence: TGTGCCAGCAGCAGCGTCACAGGGACCCAGCCCCAGCATTTT.

This chain links TRBV7-9 with TRBJ2-3, with 10 bases fitting TRBD2. V lost 5 bases to trimming and J lost 6 bases; unmatched junction nucleotides: 11. The CDR3 has 16 amino acids. CDR1 SEHNR and CDR2 FQNEAQ come from the germline V gene (reference sequence). DNA of the CDR3: TGTGCCAGCAGCACCCTAGCGGGGGCCTACCAGGATACGCAGTATTTT. It is translated as CASSTLAGAYQDTQYF. Supplemented by reference TRBV7-9 and TRBJ2-3, the full variable domain reads DTGVSQNPRHKITKRGQNVTFRCDPISEHNRLYWYRQTLGQGPEFLTYFQNEAQLEKSRLLSDRFSAERPKGSFSTLEIQRTEQGDSAMYLCASSTLAGAYQDTQYFGPGTRLTVL.

V usage is TRBV15 and J usage is TRBJ1-4; D possibly corresponds to TRBD1 (5 bases). Trimming shortened V by 5 bases and J by 5 bases, and 9 bases separated the two germline ends. The CDR3 loop spans 13 amino acids. The germline CDR1 and CDR2 sequences are LNHNV and YYDKDF (reference sequence). The CDR3 region has the DNA TGTGCCACCAGCCGACAGCTCAATGAAAAACTGTTTTTT. It specifies CATSRQLNEKLFF.